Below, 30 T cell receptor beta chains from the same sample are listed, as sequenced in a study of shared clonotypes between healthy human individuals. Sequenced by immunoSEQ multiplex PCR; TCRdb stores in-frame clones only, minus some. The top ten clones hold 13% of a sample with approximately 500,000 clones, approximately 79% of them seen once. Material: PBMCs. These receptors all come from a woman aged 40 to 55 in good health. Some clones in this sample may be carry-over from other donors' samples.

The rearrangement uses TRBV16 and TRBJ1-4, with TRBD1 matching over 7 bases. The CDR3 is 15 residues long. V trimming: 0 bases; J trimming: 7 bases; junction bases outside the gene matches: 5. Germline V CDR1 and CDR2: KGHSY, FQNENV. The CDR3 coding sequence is TGTGCCAGCAGCCAATCGAGGGCAGGGGGTGAAAAACTGTTTTTT. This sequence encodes CASSQSRAGGEKLFF.

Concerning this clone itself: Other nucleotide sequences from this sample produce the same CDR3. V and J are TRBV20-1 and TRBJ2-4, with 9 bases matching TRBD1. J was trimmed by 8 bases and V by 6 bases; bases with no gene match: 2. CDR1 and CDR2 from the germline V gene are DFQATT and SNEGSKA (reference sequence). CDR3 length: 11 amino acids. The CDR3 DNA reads TGCAGTGCAAGACAGGGGGACATTCAGTACTTC. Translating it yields CSARQGDIQYF.

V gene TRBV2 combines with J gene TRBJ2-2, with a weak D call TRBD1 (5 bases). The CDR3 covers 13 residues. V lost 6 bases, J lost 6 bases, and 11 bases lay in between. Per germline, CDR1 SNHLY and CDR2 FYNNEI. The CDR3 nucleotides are TGTGCCAGCAGGTACAGGCCGGCCGGGGAGCTGTTTTTT. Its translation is CASRYRPAGELFF.

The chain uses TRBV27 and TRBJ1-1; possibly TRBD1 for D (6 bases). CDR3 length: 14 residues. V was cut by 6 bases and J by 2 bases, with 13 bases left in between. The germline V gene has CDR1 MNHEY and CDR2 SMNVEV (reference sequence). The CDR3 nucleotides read TGTGCCAGCAGCCACAGACAGGTAAACACTGAAGCTTTCTTT. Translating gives CASSHRQVNTEAFF.

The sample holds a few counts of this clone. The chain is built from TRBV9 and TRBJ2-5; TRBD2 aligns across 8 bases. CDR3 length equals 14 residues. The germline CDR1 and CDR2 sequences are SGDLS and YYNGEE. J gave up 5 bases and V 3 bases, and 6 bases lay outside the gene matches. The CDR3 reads CASSESGSLETQYF. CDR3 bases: TGTGCCAGCAGCGAAAGCGGGAGTCTTGAGACCCAGTACTTC.

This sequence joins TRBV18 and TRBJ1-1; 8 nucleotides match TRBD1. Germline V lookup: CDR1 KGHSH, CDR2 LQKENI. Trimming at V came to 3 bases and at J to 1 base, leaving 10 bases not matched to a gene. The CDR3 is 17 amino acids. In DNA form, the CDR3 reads TGTGCCAGCTCACCCCTCGGGACAGGTCGAGGGAACACTGAAGCTTTCTTT. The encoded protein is CASSPLGTGRGNTEAFF.

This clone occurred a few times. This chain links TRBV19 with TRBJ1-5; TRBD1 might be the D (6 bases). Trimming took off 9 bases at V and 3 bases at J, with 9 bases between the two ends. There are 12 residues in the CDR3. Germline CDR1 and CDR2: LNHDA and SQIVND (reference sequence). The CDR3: CARRTVNQPQHF. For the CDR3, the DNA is TGTGCCAGAAGGACAGTCAATCAGCCCCAGCATTTT.

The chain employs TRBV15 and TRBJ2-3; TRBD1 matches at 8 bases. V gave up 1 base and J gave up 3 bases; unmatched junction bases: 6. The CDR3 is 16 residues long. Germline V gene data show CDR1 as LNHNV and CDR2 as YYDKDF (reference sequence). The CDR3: CATSRVGRGRTDTQYF. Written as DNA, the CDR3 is TGTGCCACCAGCAGAGTGGGCAGGGGGCGAACAGATACGCAGTATTTT.

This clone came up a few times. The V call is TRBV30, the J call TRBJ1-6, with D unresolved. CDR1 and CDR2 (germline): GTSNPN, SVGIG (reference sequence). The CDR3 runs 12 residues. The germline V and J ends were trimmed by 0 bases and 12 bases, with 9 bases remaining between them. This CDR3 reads CAWSVGSGPLHF. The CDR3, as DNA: TGTGCCTGGAGTGTGGGCAGCGGACCCCTCCACTTT.

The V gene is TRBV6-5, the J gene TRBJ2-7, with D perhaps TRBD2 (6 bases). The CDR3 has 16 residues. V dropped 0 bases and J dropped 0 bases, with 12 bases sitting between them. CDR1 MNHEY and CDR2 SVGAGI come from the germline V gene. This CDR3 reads CASSYSRQGGSYEQYF. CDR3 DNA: TGTGCCAGCAGTTACTCGAGGCAGGGAGGCTCCTACGAGCAGTACTTC.

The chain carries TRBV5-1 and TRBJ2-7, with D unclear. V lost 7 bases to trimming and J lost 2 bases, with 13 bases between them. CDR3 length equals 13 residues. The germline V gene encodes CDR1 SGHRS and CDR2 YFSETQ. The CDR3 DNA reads TGCGCCAGCTCAGACCCCCAGGCCTACGAGCAGTACTTC. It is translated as CASSDPQAYEQYF.

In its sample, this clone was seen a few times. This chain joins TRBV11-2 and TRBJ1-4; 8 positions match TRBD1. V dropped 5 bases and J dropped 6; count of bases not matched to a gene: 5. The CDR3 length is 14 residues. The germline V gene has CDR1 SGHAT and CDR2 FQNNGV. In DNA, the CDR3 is TGTGCCAGCAGCCCCAGGGGGCGGTATGAAAAACTGTTTTTT. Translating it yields CASSPRGRYEKLFF.

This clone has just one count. The CDR3: CASSHSGNGELFF. CDR3 nucleotide sequence: TGTGCCAGCAGCCATAGCGGGAACGGGGAGCTGTTTTTT. The chain is built from TRBV7-2 and TRBJ2-2, with TRBD2 matching 8 bases. Trimming at V came to 5 bases and at J to 7 bases, leaving 3 bases not matched to a gene. The V gene's germline CDR1 is SGHTA and CDR2 FQGNSA. The CDR3 length is 13 residues.

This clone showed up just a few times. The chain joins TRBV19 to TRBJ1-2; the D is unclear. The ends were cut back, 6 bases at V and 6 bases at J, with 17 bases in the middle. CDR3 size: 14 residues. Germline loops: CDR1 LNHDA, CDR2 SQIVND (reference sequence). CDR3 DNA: TGTGCCAGTAGACAAGGAGAGCCTATTGATGGCTACACCTTC. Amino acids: CASRQGEPIDGYTF.

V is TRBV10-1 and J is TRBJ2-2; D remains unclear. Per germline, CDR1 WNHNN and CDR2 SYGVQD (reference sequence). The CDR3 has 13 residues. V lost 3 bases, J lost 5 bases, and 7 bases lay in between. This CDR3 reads CASSEPGTGELFF. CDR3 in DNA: TGCGCCAGCAGTGAACCGGGTACCGGGGAGCTGTTTTTT.

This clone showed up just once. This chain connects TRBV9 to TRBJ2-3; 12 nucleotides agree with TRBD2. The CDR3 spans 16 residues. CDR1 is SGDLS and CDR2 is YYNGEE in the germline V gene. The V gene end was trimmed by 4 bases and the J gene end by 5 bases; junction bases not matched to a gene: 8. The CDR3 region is CASSLKTSGSLDTQYF. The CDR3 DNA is TGTGCCAGCAGCCTCAAGACTAGCGGGAGTTTAGATACGCAGTATTTT.

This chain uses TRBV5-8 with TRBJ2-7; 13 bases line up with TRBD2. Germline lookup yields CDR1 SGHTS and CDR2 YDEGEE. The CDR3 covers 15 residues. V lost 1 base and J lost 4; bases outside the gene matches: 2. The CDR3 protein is CASSLRTSGSYEQYF. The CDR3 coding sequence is TGTGCCAGCAGCTTGAGGACTAGCGGGAGTTACGAGCAGTACTTC. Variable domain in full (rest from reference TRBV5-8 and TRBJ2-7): EAGVTQSPTHLIKTRGQQATLRCSPISGHTSVYWYQQALGLGLQFLLWYDEGEERNRGNFPPRFSGRQFPNYSSELNVNALELEDSALYLCASSLRTSGSYEQYFGPGTRLTVT.

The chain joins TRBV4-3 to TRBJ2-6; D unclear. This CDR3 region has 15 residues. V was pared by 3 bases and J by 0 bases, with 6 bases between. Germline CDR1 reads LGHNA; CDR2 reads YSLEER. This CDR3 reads CASSQGLSGANVLTF. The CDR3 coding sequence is TGCGCCAGCAGCCAGGGCCTCTCTGGGGCCAACGTCCTGACTTTC.

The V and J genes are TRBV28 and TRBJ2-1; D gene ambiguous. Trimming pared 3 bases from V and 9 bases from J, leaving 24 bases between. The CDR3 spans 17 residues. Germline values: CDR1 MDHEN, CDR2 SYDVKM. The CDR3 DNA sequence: TGTGCCAGCAGTTTTCCCCCCGAGTACACGGGTTCTGTTGAGCAGTTCTTC. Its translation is CASSFPPEYTGSVEQFF.

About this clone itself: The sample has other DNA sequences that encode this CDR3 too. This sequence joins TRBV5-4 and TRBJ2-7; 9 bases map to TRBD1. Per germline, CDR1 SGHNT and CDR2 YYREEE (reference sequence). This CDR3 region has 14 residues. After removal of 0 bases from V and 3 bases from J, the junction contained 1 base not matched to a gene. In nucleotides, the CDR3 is TGTGCCAGCAGCTTGGACAGGGGGCTCTACGAGCAGTACTTC. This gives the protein CASSLDRGLYEQYF.

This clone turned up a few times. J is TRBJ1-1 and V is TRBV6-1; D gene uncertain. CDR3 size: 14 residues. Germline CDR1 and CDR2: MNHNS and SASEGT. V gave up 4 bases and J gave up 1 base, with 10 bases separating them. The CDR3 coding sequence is TGTGCCAGCAGTGCTGAGGGCCCGAACACTGAAGCTTTCTTT. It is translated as CASSAEGPNTEAFF.

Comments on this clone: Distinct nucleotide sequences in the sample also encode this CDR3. In DNA, the CDR3 is TGTGCCAGCAGTGAAGAGAGCTCCTACAATGAGCAGTTCTTC. This translates into CASSEESSYNEQFF. The chain recombines TRBV6-1 with TRBJ2-1; D gene unclear. The V end lost 1 base, the J end lost 0 bases, and 4 bases lay between the germline ends. Germline V gives CDR1 MNHNS, CDR2 SASEGT. This CDR3 is built from 14 residues.

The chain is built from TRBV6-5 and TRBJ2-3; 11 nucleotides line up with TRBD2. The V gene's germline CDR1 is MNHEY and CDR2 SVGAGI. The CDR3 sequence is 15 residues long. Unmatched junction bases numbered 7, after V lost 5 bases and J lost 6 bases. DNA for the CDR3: TGTGCCAGCAGTCGACTAGCGGGGACCATGGATACGCAGTATTTT. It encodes CASSRLAGTMDTQYF.

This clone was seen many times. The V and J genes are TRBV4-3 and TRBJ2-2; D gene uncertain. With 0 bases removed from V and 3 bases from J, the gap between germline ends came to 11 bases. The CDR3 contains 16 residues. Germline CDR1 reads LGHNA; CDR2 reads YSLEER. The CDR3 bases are TGCGCCAGCAGCCAAGAAAAAGGTCCATACACCGGGGAGCTGTTTTTT. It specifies CASSQEKGPYTGELFF.

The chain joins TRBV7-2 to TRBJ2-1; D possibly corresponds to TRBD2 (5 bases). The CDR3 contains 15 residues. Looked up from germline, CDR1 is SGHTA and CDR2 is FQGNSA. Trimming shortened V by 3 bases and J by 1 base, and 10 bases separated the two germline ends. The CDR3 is CASSFVGESYNEQFF. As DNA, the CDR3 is TGTGCCAGCAGCTTCGTGGGAGAATCCTACAATGAGCAGTTCTTC.

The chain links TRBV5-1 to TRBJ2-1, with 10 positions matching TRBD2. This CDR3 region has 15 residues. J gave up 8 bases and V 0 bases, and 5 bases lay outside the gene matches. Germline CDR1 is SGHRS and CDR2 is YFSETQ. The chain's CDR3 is CASSLVLAGADEQFF. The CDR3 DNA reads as TGCGCCAGCAGCTTGGTCCTAGCGGGGGCGGATGAGCAGTTCTTC.

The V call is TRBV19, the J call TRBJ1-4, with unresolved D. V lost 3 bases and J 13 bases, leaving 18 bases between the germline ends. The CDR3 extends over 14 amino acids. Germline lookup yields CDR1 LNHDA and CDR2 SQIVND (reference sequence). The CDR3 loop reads CASSMDRREWGLFF. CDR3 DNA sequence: TGTGCCAGTAGTATGGATAGAAGGGAGTGGGGACTGTTTTTT.

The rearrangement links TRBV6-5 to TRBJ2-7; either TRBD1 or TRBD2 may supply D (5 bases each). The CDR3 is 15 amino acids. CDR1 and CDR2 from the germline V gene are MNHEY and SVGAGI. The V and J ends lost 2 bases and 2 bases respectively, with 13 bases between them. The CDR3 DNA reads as TGTGCCAGCAGTTACGCTGACAGCGGCCCCTACGAGCAGTACTTC. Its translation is CASSYADSGPYEQYF.

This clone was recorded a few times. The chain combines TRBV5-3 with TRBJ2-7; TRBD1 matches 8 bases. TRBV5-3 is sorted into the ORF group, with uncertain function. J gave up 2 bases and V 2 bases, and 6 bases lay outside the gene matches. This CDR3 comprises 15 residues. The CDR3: CARSFPRQGPYEQYF. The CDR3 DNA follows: TGTGCCAGAAGCTTTCCCCGACAGGGGCCCTACGAGCAGTACTTC.

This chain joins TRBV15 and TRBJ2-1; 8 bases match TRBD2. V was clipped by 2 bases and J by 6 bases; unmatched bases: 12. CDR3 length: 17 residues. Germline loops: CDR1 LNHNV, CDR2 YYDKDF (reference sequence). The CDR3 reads CATSRSFGREVFNEQFF. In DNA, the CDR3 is TGTGCCACCAGCAGATCTTTTGGGCGGGAGGTTTTCAATGAGCAGTTCTTC.